The rows below give T cell receptor beta chains drawn from one sample of a study of T cell changes during pregnancy in multiple sclerosis. Method: immunoSEQ multiplex PCR; TCRdb's copy keeps in-frame clones and lacks some. There are about 87,000 clones in the sample; roughly 93% occur only once, and more than 1.1% lies in the top ten. The sample consisted of peripheral blood, taken in the third trimester of pregnancy. The receptor source for this set is a female donor in good health, enrolled as a control in a pregnancy study. The CDR3 runs from the conserved cysteine through the conserved F or W. Each record gives: J gene, D gene, clone size, V gene, CDR3 DNA, CDR3 protein. D genes are given only for firm matches. Not all rows give a size; the values are once, few, many and, for expanded clones, a class.

TRBJ2-7	TRBD2	.	TRBV5-1	TGCGCCAGCAGCTTGTCAATAGCGGGAGGCGGGGAGCAGTACTTC	CASSLSIAGGGEQYF
TRBJ1-2	.	.	TRBV6-5	TGTGCCAGCAGCCAGACCGGACAGTATGGCTACACCTTC	CASSQTGQYGYTF
TRBJ2-7	.	.	TRBV7-2	TGTGCCAGCAGCTTAGGGGGCGGGGTATACTCCTACGAGCAGTACTTC	CASSLGGGVYSYEQYF
TRBJ2-7	TRBD1	once	TRBV18	TGTGCCAGCTCACCACTCGGGACAGTAGCAACTTACGAGCAGTACTTC	CASSPLGTVATYEQYF
TRBJ1-2	.	.	TRBV30	TGTGCCTGGAGTGTTCTCCGGCAGGGTGGCTACACCTTC	CAWSVLRQGGYTF
TRBJ2-1	TRBD2	.	TRBV7-9	TGTGCCAGCAGCTTTAGTCAATCGCGACTAGCGTTTTACAATGAGCAGTTCTTC	CASSFSQSRLAFYNEQFF
TRBJ2-7	.	.	TRBV28	TGTGCCAGCGGGTTACGGGGGTTCCCCTACGAGCAGTACTTC	CASGLRGFPYEQYF
TRBJ2-3	TRBD2	once	TRBV28	TGTGCCAGCAAGGTACTAGCGGGAGGCCCAGATACGCAGTATTTT	CASKVLAGGPDTQYF
TRBJ2-2	TRBD2	.	TRBV6-6	TGTGCCAGCCGGACCCTTAGCGGGGCGAACACCGGGGAGCTGTTTTTT	CASRTLSGANTGELFF
TRBJ1-1	.	.	TRBV6-5	TGTGCCAGCCGCCCCTCGCAGTGGAACACTGAAGCTTTCTTT	CASRPSQWNTEAFF
TRBJ2-2	TRBD2	once	TRBV5-1	TGCGCCAGCAGCCCCGGGACTAGCCTCACCGGGGAGCTGTTTTTT	CASSPGTSLTGELFF
TRBJ2-7	TRBD1	.	TRBV28	TGTGCCAGCCTGGACAGGGATGCCCAGTACTTC	CASLDRDAQYF
TRBJ1-2	.	.	TRBV28	TGTGCCAGCAGCTTATACACGAACCCTAACTATGGCTACACCTTC	CASSLYTNPNYGYTF
TRBJ2-3	TRBD1	.	TRBV5-6	TGTGCCAGCAGCTCCCCCCCGGGACAGTTAGTACGCACAGATACGCAGTATTTT	CASSSPPGQLVRTDTQYF
TRBJ2-7	.	.	TRBV27	TGTGCCAGCAGTTCCTACTACCAAGCGTCTGCCTACGAGCAGTACTTC	CASSSYYQASAYEQYF
TRBJ2-5	.	.	TRBV7-9	TGTGCCGTTGAGGGTGGCGGCCACCAAGAGACCCAGTACTTC	CAVEGGGHQETQYF